These 3 T cell receptor beta chains came from one sample sequenced in a study of T cell responses to AZD1222 COVID-19 vaccine. Assay used: immunoSEQ multiplex PCR; TCRdb lists only in-frame clones, some missing. The sample has 92,000 or so clones; 80% to 90% are singletons. This specimen was peripheral blood, taken on day 0 of AZD1222 vaccination. These TCRs come from an adult in good health.

This clone occurred once. CDR3 sequence reads: CASSLRYYGYTF. For the CDR3, the DNA is TGTGCCAGCAGTTTGCGGTATTATGGCTACACCTTC. This rearrangement joins TRBV12-3 or TRBV12-4 to TRBJ1-2; D is ambiguous. The V gene lost 3 bases and the J gene lost 5 bases, with 7 bases spanning the gap. CDR3 length equals 12 residues.

The CDR3: CASSGAGRNQPQHF. The CDR3 bases are TGTGCCAGCAGTGGCGCGGGAAGGAATCAGCCCCAGCATTTT. The V and J genes are TRBV25-1 and TRBJ1-5; no clear D. The germline gives CDR1 MGHDK, CDR2 SYGVNS. The CDR3 totals 14 residues. Trimming removed 4 bases at V and 4 bases at J, with 11 bases between. Based on the CDR3 plus reference TRBV25-1 and TRBJ1-5, the full variable domain is EADIYQTPRYLVIGTGKKITLECSQTMGHDKMYWYQQDPGMELHLIHYSYGVNSTEKGDLSSESTVSRIRTEHFPLTLESARPSHTSQYLCASSGAGRNQPQHFGDGTRLSIL.

J is TRBJ1-5 and V is TRBV7-6; 8 bases agree with TRBD1. J was trimmed by 2 bases and V by 10 bases; bases with no gene match: 13. From germline, CDR1 is SGHVS and CDR2 FNYEAQ. The CDR3 runs to 16 residues. In nucleotides, the CDR3 is TGTGCCACCCAAGGACCCAGGGGGCAAGGCAATCAGCCCCAGCATTTT. Translation: CATQGPRGQGNQPQHF. The variable domain in full, with the rest retrieved from reference TRBV7-6 and TRBJ1-5, is GAGVSQSPRYKVTKRGQDVALRCDPISGHVSLYWYRQALGQGPEFLTYFNYEAQQDKSGLPNDRFSAERPEGSISTLTIQRTEQRDSAMYRCATQGPRGQGNQPQHFGDGTRLSIL.